This T cell receptor beta chain was identified during a study of post-analysis software for immune sequencing data. Whole-study context: Relapsing-remitting, secondary progressive and progressive-relapsing forms made up the multiple sclerosis disease courses. General study points: Multiple sclerosis was associated with a significant reduction in normalized Chao1 diversity relative to controls. Strong same-batch co-clustering of samples appeared with F measure clustering. Controls had lower frequencies than patients of about 5 TRBV segments, which included TRBV5-6, TRBV5-1 and TRBV20-1.

cDNA libraries of TCR beta carried unique molecular identifiers. Once about 0.9 to 11 million T cells were used, a few hundred thousand cDNA molecules resulted. TCRdb ran MiXCR on the PCR reads and lists one entry per CDR3 protein. This sample carries hundreds of thousands of distinct CDR3 sequences, 59% of them seen once, and the ten largest clones take about 11%. This clonotype was counted only a few times. Antigen specificity is unknown. The V gene's germline CDR1 is SGHKS and CDR2 YYEKEE (reference sequence). The CDR3 has 16 residues. Trimming left V 1 base short and J 2 bases short, with 13 bases between.

The chain couples TRBV5-5 to TRBJ2-1; no definite D call. The sequencing sample was made of blood. This clonotype was sampled from a girl under 10 years old with multiple sclerosis. CDR3 in amino acids: CASSLRPLEAYNEQFF. The DNA for the CDR3 is TGTGCCAGCAGCTTGCGTCCGCTGGAAGCCTACAATGAGCAGTTCTTC.